Listed below are T cell receptor beta chains from one sample, sequenced in a study of blood T cells in healthy people across ages. TCRdb ran MiXCR on the 5' RACE reads and lists one entry per CDR3 protein. The sample holds more than 650,000 distinct CDR3 sequences, approximately 53% seen once. The specimen was blood. The receptors were gathered from an older man in good health. CDR3s include the opening cysteine and the closing phenylalanine or tryptophan. The D gene is left open where the match is weak. Size is omitted from some rows. Given values are once, few, many or a class for expanded clones.

V gene,clone size,CDR3 length,D gene,J gene,CDR3 DNA,CDR3 protein
TRBV20-1,-,15,-,TRBJ2-7,TGCAGTGCTAGTTCCCCGGGGCCCGCCTCCTACGAGCAGTACTTC,CSASSPGPASYEQYF
TRBV27,-,16,-,TRBJ1-1,TGTGCCAGCAGTTTGATCGTCGGGGGTGTGAACACTGAAGCTTTCTTT,CASSLIVGGVNTEAFF
TRBV2,-,13,-,TRBJ1-3,TGTGCCTCGGGCCTAAAGGGTGGAAACACCATATATTTT,CASGLKGGNTIYF
TRBV28,-,13,-,TRBJ2-7,TGTGCCAGCAGGGGGACGGACCCCTACGAGCAGTACTTC,CASRGTDPYEQYF
TRBV7-2,few,12,-,TRBJ1-6,TGTGCCAGCAGCTCAGGGTTAGGGCCCCTCCACTTT,CASSSGLGPLHF
TRBV27,-,14,-,TRBJ1-2,TGTGCCAGCGGACCCATTCTCGGGGCCTATGGCTACATCTTC,CASGPILGAYGYIF
TRBV7-2,-,14,TRBD2,TRBJ2-3,TGTGCCAGCAGCCAGCTAGCGGGAGGAACCCTCCAGTATTTT,CASSQLAGGTLQYF
TRBV15,-,16,TRBD1,TRBJ2-5,TGTGCCACCAGCATGTCGACAGGGAAGTACCAAGAGACCCAGTACTTC,CATSMSTGKYQETQYF
TRBV4-1,once,17,TRBD1,TRBJ1-2,TGCGCCAGCAGCCAAGATCGGGTGACAGGGAGGGGGTATGGCTACACCTTC,CASSQDRVTGRGYGYTF
TRBV13,many,18,TRBD1,TRBJ1-2,TGTGCCAGCAGCGCCGGGGTTGGGACAGGGGGAGTTGCTGATGGCTACACCTTC,CASSAGVGTGGVADGYTF
TRBV2,-,15,TRBD2,TRBJ2-1,TGTGCCAGTATTCTAGCGGGAGTCCCCTACAATGAGCAGTTCTTC,CASILAGVPYNEQFF
TRBV4-1,-,13,TRBD2,TRBJ2-1,TGCGCCAGCAGGTTGGGGGTCGGCGGGGGGAAGTTCTTC,CASRLGVGGGKFF
TRBV15,many,15,-,TRBJ1-4,TGTGCCACCAGCAGAGATAGGGGAGCTAATGAAAAACTGTTTTTT,CATSRDRGANEKLFF
TRBV12-3/TRBV12-4,-,14,TRBD2,TRBJ2-1,TGTGCCAGCAGGGGGACTAGCGGAGGGAATGAGCAATTCTTC,CASRGTSGGNEQFF
TRBV12-3/TRBV12-4,-,12,-,TRBJ1-5,TGTGCCAGCGCTCCGGGGGCCAGGCCCCAGCATTTT,CASAPGARPQHF
TRBV12-5,-,16,-,TRBJ2-1,TGTGCTAGTGGTTTGGCTCACATAAGTGGATACGGTGAGCAGTTCTTC,CASGLAHISGYGEQFF
TRBV6-1,-,13,TRBD1,TRBJ2-4,TGTGCCAGCAGTACCGGGACAGTAAACATTCAGTACTTC,CASSTGTVNIQYF
TRBV10-3,-,13,-,TRBJ1-2,TGTGCCATCAATAACGAGACGCGTAGGAGCTACACCTTC,CAINNETRRSYTF
TRBV5-1,-,12,TRBD1,TRBJ2-7,TGCGCCAGCAGCTATGACAGGGGGCATCAGTACTTC,CASSYDRGHQYF
TRBV4-1,few,16,TRBD2,TRBJ2-1,TGCGCCAGCAGCCACGCCGGGACTACCGGGGGCAATGAGCAGTTCTTC,CASSHAGTTGGNEQFF
TRBV7-6,-,14,-,TRBJ1-1,TGTGCCAGCAGCTTACTGGGTTTGGACACTGAAGCTTTCTTT,CASSLLGLDTEAFF
TRBV2,-,13,-,TRBJ2-7,TGTGCCAGCAGCCGATTCGGCTCCTACGAGCAGTACTTC,CASSRFGSYEQYF